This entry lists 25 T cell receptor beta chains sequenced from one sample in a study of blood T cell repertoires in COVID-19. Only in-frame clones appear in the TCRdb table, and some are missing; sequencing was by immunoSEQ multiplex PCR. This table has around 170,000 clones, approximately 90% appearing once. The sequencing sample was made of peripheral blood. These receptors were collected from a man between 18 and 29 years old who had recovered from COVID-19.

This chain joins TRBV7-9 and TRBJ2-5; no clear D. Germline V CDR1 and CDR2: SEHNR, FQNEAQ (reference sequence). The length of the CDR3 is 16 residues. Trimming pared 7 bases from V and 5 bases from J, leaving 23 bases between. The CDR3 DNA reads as TGTGCCAGCACCCCACGACCCGTCTTAGCTAGGGAGACCCAGTACTTC. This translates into CASTPRPVLARETQYF.

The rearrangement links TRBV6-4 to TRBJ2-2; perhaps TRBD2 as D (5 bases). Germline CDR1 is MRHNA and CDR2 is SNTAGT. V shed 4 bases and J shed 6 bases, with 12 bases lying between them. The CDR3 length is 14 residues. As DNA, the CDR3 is TGTGCCAGCAGTGTCGAAACGGAGGCCGGGGAGCTGTTTTTT. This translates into CASSVETEAGELFF.

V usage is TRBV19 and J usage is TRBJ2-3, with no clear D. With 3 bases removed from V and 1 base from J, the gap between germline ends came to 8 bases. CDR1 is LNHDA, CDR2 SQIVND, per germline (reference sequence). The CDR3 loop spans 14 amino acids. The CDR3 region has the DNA TGTGCCAGTAGTATCGGCGGAGGCACAGATACGCAGTATTTT. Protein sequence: CASSIGGGTDTQYF.

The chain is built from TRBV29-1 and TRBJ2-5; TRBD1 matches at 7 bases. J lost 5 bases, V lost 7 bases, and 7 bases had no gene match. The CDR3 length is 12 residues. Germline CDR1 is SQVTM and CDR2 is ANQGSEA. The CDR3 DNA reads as TGCAGCGCAGGGGGATCGGCTGAGACCCAGTACTTC. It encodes CSAGGSAETQYF.

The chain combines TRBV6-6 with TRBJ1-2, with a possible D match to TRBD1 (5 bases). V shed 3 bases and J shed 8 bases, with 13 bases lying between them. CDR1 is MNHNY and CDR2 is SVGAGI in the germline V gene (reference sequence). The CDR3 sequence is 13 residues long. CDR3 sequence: CASSYRGEGGYTF. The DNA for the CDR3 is TGTGCCAGCAGTTATCGGGGGGAGGGAGGCTACACCTTC.

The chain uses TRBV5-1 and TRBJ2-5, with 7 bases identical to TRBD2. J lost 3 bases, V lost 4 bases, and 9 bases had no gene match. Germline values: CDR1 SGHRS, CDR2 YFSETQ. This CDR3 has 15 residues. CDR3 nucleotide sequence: TGCGCCAGCAGCGTCGGGACTACCGGAGAAGAGACCCAGTACTTC. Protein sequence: CASSVGTTGEETQYF.

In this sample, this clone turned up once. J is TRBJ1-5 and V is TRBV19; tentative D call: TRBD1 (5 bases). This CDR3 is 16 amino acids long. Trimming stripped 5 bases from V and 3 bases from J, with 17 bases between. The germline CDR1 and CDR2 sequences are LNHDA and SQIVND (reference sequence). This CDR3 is CASSPGGRSYNQPQHF. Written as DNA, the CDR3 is TGTGCCAGTAGTCCGGGGGGTCGGTCCTACAATCAGCCCCAGCATTTT.

This chain's CDR3 is CASSRQENTGELFF. CDR3 nucleotide sequence: TGTGCCAGCTCTCGACAGGAGAACACCGGGGAGCTGTTTTTT. The chain carries TRBV18 and TRBJ2-2, with D perhaps TRBD1 (6 bases). The CDR3 is 14 residues long. V lost 6 bases to trimming and J lost 1 base, with 9 bases between them. CDR1 is KGHSH, CDR2 LQKENI, per germline.

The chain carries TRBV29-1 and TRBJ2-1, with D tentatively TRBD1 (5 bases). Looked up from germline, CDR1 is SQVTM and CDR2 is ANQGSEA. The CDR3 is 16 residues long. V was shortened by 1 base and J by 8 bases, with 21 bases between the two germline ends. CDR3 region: CSVEGLGLVTFDEQFF. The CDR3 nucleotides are TGCAGCGTTGAAGGTCTGGGGCTGGTTACGTTCGATGAGCAGTTCTTC.

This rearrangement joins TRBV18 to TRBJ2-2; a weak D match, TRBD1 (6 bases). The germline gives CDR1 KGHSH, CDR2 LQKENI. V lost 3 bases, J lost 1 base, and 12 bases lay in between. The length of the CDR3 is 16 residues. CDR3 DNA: TGTGCCAGCTCACCCCCCCAGGGGAGGAACACCGGGGAGCTGTTTTTT. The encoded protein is CASSPPQGRNTGELFF.

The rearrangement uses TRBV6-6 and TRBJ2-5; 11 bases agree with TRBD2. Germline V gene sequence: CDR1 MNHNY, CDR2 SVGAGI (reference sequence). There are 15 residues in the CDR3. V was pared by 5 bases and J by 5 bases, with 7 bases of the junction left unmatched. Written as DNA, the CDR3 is TGTGCCAGCAGTCTACTAGCGGGAGCAAGCGAGACCCAGTACTTC. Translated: CASSLLAGASETQYF.

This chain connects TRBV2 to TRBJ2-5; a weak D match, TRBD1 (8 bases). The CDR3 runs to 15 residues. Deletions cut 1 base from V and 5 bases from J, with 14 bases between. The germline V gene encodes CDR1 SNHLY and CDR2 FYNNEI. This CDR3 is CASSEGTGRGETQYF. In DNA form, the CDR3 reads TGTGCCAGCAGTGAAGGGACAGGGAGGGGGGAGACCCAGTACTTC.

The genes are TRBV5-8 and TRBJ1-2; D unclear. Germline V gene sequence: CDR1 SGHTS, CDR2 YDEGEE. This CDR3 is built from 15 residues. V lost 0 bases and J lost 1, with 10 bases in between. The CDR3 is CASSLVQKVNYGYTF. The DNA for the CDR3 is TGTGCCAGCAGCTTGGTACAGAAAGTTAACTATGGCTACACCTTC.

Here the CDR3 reads CASRVATNEKLFF. The CDR3, as DNA: TGTGCCAGCCGGGTTGCAACTAATGAAAAACTGTTTTTT. This chain connects TRBV6-5 to TRBJ1-4; D gene unclear. V was cut by 8 bases and J by 0 bases, with 7 bases left in between. The CDR3 has 13 residues. CDR1 MNHEY and CDR2 SVGAGI come from the germline V gene.

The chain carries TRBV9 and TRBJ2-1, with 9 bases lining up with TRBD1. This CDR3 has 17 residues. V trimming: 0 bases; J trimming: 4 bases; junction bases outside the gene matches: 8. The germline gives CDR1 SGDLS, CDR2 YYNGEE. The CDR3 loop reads CASSVATTGGRYNEQFF. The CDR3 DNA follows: TGTGCCAGCAGCGTAGCTACGACAGGGGGACGGTACAATGAGCAGTTCTTC.

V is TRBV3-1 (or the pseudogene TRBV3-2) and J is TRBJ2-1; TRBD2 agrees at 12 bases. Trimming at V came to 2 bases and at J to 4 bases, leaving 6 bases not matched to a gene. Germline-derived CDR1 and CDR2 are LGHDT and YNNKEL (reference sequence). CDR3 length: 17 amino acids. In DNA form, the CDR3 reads TGTGCCAGCAGCCAACTAGCGGGAGGGGCAGGATACAATGAGCAGTTCTTC. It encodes CASSQLAGGAGYNEQFF.

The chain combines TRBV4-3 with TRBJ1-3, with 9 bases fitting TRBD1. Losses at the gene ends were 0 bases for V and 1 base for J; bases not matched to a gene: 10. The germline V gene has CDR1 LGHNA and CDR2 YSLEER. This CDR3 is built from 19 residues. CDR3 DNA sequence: TGCGCCAGCAGCCAAGATTTGGCTGGGACAGGGTTTTCTGGAAACACCATATATTTT. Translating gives CASSQDLAGTGFSGNTIYF.

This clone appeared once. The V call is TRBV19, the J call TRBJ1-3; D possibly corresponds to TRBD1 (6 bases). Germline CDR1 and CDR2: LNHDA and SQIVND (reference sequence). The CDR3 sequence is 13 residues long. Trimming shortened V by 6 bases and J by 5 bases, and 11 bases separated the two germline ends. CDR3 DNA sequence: TGTGCCAGTAGGGACAGTGGGAGAAACACCATATATTTT. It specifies CASRDSGRNTIYF.

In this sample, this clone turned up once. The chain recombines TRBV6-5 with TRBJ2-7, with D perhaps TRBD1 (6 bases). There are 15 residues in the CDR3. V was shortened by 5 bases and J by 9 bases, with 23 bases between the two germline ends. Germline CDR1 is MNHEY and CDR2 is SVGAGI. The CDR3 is CASSPLGAASSAQYF. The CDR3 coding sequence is TGTGCCAGCAGTCCCCTGGGGGCAGCCTCATCGGCGCAGTACTTC.

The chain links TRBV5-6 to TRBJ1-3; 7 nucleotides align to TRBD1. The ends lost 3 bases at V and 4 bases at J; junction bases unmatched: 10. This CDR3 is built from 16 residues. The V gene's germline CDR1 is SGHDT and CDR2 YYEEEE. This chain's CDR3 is CASSYRGRGKGNTIYF. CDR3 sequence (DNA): TGTGCCAGCAGCTACCGGGGCAGGGGGAAAGGAAACACCATATATTTT.

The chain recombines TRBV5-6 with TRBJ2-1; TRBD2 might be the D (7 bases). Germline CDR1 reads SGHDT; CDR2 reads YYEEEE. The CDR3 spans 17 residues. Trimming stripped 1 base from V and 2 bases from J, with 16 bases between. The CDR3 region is CASSLSGGRGPYNEQFF. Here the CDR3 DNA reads TGTGCCAGCAGCTTGTCGGGGGGCAGGGGCCCCTACAATGAGCAGTTCTTC.

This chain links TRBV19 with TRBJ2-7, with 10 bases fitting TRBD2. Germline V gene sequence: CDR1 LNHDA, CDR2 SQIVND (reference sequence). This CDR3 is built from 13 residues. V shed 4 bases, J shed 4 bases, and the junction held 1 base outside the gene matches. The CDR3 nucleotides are TGTGCCAGTAGTACGGGACTAGCGTACGAGCAGTACTTC. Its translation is CASSTGLAYEQYF.

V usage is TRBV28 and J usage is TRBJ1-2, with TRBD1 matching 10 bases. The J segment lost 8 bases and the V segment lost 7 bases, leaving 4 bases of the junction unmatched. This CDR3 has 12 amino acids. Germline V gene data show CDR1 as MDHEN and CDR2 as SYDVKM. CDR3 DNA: TGTGCCAGCACCGACAGGGGGCGAGGCTACACCTTC. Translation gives CASTDRGRGYTF.

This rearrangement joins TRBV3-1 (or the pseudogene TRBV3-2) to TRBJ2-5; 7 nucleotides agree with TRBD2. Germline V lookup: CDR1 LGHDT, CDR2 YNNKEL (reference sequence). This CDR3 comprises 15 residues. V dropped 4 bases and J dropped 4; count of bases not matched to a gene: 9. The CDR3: CASSLRGGPSETQYF. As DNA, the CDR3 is TGTGCCAGCAGCCTCCGGGGAGGGCCGTCAGAGACCCAGTACTTC.

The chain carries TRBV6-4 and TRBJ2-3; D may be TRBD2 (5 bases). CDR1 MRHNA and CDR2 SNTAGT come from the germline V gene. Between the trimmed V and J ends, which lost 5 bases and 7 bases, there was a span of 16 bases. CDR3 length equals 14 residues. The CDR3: CASSPDSELNTQYF. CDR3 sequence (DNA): TGTGCCAGCAGTCCGGATAGCGAGCTGAATACGCAGTATTTT.